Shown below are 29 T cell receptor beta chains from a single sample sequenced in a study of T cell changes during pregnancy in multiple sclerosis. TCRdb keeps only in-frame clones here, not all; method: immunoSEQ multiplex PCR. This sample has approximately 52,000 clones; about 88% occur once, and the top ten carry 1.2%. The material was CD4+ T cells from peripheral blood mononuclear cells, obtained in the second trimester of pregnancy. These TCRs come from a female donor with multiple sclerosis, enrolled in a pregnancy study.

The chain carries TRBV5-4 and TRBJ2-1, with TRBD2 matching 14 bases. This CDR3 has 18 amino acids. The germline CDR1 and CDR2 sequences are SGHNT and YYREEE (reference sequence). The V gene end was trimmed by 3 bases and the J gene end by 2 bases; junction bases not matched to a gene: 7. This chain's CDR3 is CASSSGTSGSRTYNEQFF. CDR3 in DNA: TGTGCCAGCAGCTCGGGGACTAGCGGGAGTAGGACCTACAATGAGCAGTTCTTC.

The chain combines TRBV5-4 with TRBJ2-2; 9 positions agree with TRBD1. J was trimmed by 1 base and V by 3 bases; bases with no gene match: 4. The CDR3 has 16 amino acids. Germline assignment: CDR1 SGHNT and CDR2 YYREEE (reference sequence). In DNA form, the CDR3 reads TGTGCCAGCAGCTCCCCGGGACAGGGGAACACCGGGGAGCTGTTTTTT. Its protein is CASSSPGQGNTGELFF.

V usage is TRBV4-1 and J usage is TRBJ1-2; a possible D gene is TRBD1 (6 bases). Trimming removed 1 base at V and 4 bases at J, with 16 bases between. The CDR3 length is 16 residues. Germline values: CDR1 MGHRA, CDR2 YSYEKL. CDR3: CASSQARDRRGYGYTF. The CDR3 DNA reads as TGCGCCAGCAGCCAAGCACGGGACCGCAGGGGCTATGGCTACACCTTC.

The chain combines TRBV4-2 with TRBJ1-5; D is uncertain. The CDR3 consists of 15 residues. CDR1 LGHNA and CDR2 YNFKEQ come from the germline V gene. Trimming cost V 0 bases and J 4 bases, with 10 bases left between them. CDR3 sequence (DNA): TGTGCCAGCAGCCAAGATTCAGGACTTAATCAGCCCCAGCATTTT. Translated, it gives CASSQDSGLNQPQHF.

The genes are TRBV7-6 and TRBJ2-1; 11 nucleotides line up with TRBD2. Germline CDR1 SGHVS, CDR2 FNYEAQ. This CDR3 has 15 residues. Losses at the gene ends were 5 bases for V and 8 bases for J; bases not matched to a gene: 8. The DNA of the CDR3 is TGTGCCAGCAGCCAAAGGACTAGCGGGTTGGATGAGCAGTTCTTC. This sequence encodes CASSQRTSGLDEQFF.

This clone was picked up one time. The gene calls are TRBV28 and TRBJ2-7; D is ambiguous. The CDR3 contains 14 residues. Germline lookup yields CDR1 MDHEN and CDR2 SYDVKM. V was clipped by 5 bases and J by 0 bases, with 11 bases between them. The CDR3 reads CASSLGLPSYEQYF. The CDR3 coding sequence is TGTGCCAGCAGTCTGGGCCTACCCTCCTACGAGCAGTACTTC.

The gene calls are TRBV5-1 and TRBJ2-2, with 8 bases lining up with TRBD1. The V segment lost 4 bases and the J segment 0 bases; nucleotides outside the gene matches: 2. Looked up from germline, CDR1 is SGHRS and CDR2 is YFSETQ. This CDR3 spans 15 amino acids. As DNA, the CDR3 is TGCGCCAGCAGCGGACAGGGAGCGAACACCGGGGAGCTGTTTTTT. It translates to CASSGQGANTGELFF.

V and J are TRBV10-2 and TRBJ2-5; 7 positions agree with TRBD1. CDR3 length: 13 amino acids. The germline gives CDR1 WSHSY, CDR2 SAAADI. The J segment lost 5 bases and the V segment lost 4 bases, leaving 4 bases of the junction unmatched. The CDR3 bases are TGCGCCAGCAGTGGGACAGGAACGGAGACCCAGTACTTC. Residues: CASSGTGTETQYF.

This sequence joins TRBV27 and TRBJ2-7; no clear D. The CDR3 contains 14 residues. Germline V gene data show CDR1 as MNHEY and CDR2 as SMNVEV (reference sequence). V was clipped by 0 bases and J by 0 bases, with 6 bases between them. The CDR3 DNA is TGTGCCAGCAGTTTATCGCACAGCTCCTACGAGCAGTACTTC. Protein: CASSLSHSSYEQYF.

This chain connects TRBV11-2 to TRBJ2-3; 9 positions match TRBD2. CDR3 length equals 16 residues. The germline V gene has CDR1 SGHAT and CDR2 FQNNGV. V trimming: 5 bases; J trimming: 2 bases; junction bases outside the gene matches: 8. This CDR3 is CASSQQTSGYTDTQYF. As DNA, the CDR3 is TGTGCCAGCAGCCAGCAGACTAGCGGCTACACAGATACGCAGTATTTT.

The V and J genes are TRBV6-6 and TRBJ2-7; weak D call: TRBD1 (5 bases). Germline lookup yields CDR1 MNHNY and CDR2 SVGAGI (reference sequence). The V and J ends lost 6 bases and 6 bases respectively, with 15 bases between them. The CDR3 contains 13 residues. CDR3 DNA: TGTGCCAGCAGGGGGCCTAGTCTGGGCGAGCAGTACTTC. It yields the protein CASRGPSLGEQYF.

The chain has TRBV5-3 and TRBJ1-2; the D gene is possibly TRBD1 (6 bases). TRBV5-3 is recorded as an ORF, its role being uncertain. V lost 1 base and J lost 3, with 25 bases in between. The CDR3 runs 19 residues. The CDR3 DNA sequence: TGTGCCAGAAGCTTGCGGTCAGGGGAAATAGGGGTAGTTGACTATGGCTACACCTTC. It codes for CARSLRSGEIGVVDYGYTF.

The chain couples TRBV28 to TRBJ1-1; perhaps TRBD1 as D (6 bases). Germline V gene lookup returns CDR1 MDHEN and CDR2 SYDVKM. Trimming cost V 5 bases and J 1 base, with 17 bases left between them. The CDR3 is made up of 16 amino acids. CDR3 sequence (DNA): TGTGCCAGCAGTCCCCACACACAGGGACCGAACACTGAAGCTTTCTTT. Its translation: CASSPHTQGPNTEAFF.

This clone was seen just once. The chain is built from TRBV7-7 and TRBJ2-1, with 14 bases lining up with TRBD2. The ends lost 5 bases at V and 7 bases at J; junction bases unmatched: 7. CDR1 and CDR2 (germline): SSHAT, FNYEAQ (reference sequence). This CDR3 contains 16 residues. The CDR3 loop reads CASSQRLAGGGNEQFF. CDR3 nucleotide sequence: TGTGCCAGCAGCCAGAGACTAGCGGGAGGGGGGAATGAGCAGTTCTTC.

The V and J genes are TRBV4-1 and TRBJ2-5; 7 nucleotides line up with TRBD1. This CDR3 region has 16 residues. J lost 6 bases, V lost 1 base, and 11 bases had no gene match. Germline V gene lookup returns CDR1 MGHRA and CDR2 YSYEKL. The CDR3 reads CASSQATPRGLQTQYF. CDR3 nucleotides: TGCGCCAGCAGCCAAGCCACTCCGAGGGGGCTCCAGACCCAGTACTTC.

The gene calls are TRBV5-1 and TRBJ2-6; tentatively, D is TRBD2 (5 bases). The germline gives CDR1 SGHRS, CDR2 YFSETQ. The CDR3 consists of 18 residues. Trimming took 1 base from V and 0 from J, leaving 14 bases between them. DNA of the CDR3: TGCGCCAGCAGCTTGCCCAGTCAACGGGGCTCTGGGGCCAACGTCCTGACTTTC. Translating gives CASSLPSQRGSGANVLTF. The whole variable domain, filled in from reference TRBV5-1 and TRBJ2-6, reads KAGVTQTPRYLIKTRGQQVTLSCSPISGHRSVSWYQQTPGQGLQFLFEYFSETQRNKGNFPGRFSGRQFSNSRSEMNVSTLELGDSALYLCASSLPSQRGSGANVLTFGAGSRLTVL.

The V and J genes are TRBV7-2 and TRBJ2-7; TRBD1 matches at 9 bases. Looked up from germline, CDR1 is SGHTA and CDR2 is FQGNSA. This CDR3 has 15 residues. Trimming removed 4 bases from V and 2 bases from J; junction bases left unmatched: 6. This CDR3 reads CASSSPDRGPYEQYF. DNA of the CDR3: TGTGCCAGCAGCTCCCCGGACAGGGGACCCTACGAGCAGTACTTC.

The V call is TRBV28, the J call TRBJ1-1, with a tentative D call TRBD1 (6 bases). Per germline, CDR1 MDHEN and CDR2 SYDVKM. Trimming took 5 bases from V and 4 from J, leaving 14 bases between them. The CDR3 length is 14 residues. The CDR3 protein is CASSGHRDGTEAFF. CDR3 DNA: TGTGCCAGCAGTGGCCACAGGGATGGCACTGAAGCTTTCTTT.

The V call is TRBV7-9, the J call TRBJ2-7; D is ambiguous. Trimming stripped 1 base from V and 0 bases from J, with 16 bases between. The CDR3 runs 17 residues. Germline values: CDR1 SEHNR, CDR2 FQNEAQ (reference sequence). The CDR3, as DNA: TGTGCCAGCAGCTTAGATTACCCCATTAGTAGCTCCTACGAGCAGTACTTC. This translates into CASSLDYPISSSYEQYF.

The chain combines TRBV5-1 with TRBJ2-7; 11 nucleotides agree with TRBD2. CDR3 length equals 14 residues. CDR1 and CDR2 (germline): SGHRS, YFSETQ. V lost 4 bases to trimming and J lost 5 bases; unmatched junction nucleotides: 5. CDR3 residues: CASSAIAGGDEQYF. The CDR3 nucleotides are TGCGCCAGCAGCGCTATAGCGGGAGGGGACGAGCAGTACTTC.

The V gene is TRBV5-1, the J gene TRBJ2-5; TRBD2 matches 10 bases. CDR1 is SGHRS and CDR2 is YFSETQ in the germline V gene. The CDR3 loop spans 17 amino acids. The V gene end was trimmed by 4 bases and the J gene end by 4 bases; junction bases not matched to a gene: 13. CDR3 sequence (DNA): TGCGCCAGCAGCCTAGGGGCTAGCGGGAGCTGGAGAGAGACCCAGTACTTC. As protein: CASSLGASGSWRETQYF.

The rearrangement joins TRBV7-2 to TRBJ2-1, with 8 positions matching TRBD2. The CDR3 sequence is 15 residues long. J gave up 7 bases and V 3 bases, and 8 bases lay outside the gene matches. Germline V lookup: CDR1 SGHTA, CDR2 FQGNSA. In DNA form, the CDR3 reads TGTGCCAGCAGCTTCCTGGGCGGGACTAGAAATGAGCAGTTCTTC. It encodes CASSFLGGTRNEQFF.

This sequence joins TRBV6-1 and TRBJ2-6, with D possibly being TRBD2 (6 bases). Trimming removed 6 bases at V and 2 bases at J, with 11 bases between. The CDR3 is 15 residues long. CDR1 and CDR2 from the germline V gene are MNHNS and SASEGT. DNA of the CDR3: TGTGCCAGCAGGGAGGGTTTAGCTGGGGCCAACGTCCTGACTTTC. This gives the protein CASREGLAGANVLTF.

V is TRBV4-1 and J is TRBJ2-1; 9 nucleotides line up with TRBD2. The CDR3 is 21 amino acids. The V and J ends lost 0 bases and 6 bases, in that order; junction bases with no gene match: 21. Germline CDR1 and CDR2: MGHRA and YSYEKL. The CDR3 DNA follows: TGCGCCAGCAGCCAAGATCCCAAATCATTTGTTTGGCTAGCGGGGCTCAATGAGCAGTTCTTC. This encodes CASSQDPKSFVWLAGLNEQFF.

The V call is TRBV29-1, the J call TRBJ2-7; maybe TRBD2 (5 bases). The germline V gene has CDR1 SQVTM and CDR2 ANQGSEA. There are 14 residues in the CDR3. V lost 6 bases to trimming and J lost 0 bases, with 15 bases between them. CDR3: CSVRPPGSSYEQYF. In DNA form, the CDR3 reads TGCAGCGTCCGACCCCCTGGGAGCTCCTACGAGCAGTACTTC.

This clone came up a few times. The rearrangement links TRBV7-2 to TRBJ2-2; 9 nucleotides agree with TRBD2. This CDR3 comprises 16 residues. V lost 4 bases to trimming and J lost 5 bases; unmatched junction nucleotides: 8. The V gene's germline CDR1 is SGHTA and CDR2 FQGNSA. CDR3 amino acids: CASSSVTSGWTGELFF. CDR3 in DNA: TGTGCCAGCAGCTCCGTAACTAGCGGGTGGACCGGGGAGCTGTTTTTT.

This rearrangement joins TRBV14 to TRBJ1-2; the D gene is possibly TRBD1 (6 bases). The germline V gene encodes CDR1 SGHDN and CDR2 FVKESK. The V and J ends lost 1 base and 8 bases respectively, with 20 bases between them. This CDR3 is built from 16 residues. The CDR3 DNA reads TGTGCCAGCAGCCAAGTGGCAGGGGCCCTTGGAGAGGGCTACACCTTC. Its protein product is CASSQVAGALGEGYTF.

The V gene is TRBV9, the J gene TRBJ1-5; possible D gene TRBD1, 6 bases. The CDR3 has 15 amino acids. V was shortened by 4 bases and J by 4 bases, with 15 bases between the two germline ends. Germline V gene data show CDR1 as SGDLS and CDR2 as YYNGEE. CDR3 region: CASSSRDTSNQPQHF. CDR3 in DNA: TGTGCCAGCAGCTCCCGGGACACCTCTAATCAGCCCCAGCATTTT. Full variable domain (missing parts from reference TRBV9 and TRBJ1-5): DSGVTQTPKHLITATGQRVTLRCSPRSGDLSVYWYQQSLDQGLQFLIQYYNGEERAKGNILERFSAQQFPDLHSELNLSSLELGDSALYFCASSSRDTSNQPQHFGDGTRLSIL.

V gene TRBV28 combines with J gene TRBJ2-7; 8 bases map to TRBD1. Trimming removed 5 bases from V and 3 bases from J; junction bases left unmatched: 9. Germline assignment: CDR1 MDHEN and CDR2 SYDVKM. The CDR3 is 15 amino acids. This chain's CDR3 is CASSPGQAADYEQYF. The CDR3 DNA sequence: TGTGCCAGCAGTCCGGGACAGGCAGCCGACTACGAGCAGTACTTC.